The 10 T cell receptor beta chains reported below all come from one sample, sequenced in a study of T cells expressing NK-cell markers. TCRdb re-called the 5' RACE reads and shows each CDR3 protein once, DNA omitted. Seen in this sample are 550,000 or so distinct CDR3 sequences; the ten most common clones hold approximately 3.5%. Specimen: blood T cells: a sorted CD56 or NKG2C T cell subset, CD4+ or CD8+ T cells, or bulk PBMC T cells (not recorded which). Every receptor here comes from a man between 18 and 35 years old in good health.

The chain has TRBV7-9 and TRBJ2-2. The CDR3 is 13 residues long. CDR1 and CDR2 from the germline V gene are SEHNR and FQNEAQ (reference sequence). The CDR3 spells CASKNQNLGELFF.

The rearrangement links TRBV29-1 to TRBJ1-1. The germline V gene has CDR1 SQVTM and CDR2 ANQGSEA. This CDR3 is built from 15 residues. The CDR3 spells CSVAYQTSVSTEAFF.

The chain links TRBV7-9 to TRBJ2-5; TCRdb proposes TRBD2, but this gene call is untestable without DNA. The CDR3 is 17 residues long. Germline values: CDR1 SEHNR, CDR2 FQNEAQ (reference sequence). CDR3 in amino acids: CASSATGTSGSLETQYF.

The V call is TRBV9, the J call TRBJ1-5; the D gene TCRdb calls, TRBD1, cannot be checked with no DNA. Germline V gene sequence: CDR1 SGDLS, CDR2 YYNGEE. The CDR3 runs 17 residues. The CDR3: CASSVDDGWDEGQPQHF. Full variable domain (missing parts from reference TRBV9 and TRBJ1-5): DSGVTQTPKHLITATGQRVTLRCSPRSGDLSVYWYQQSLDQGLQFLIQYYNGEERAKGNILERFSAQQFPDLHSELNLSSLELGDSALYFCASSVDDGWDEGQPQHFGDGTRLSIL.

V gene TRBV9 combines with J gene TRBJ2-3. The CDR3 covers 15 residues. In germline, CDR1 is SGDLS, CDR2 YYNGEE. CDR3 sequence reads: CASSVAPTVTDTQYF.

The chain links TRBV3-1 to TRBJ1-5; the D call from TCRdb, TRBD1, cannot be confirmed without DNA. The CDR3 loop spans 17 amino acids. Germline assignment: CDR1 LGHDT and CDR2 YNNKEL (reference sequence). The CDR3 sequence is CASSPWTGQPGNQPQHF.

The chain recombines TRBV28 with TRBJ2-7; absent DNA, TCRdb's TRBD2 call cannot be checked. Germline lookup yields CDR1 MDHEN and CDR2 SYDVKM. This CDR3 has 13 residues. CDR3: CAIGGKRDREQYF.

This chain uses TRBV5-1 with TRBJ1-1. Germline CDR1 and CDR2: SGHRS and YFSETQ. There are 18 residues in the CDR3. The CDR3 reads CASSLVSVSRQSNTEAFF.

The chain carries TRBV14 and TRBJ2-4; as DNA is missing, the TRBD1 call by TCRdb cannot be tested. The CDR3 is 16 residues long. CDR1 SGHDN and CDR2 FVKESK come from the germline V gene. The CDR3 protein is CASSQEGHRGKNIQYF.

The chain carries TRBV9 and TRBJ2-1; no DNA is available, so the TRBD1 call from TCRdb remains unchecked. This CDR3 contains 15 residues. CDR1 is SGDLS and CDR2 is YYNGEE in the germline V gene. Here the CDR3 reads CASSVGALPRNEQFF.